The next 3 T cell receptor beta chains were all read from a single sample in a study of T cells after yellow fever vaccination. TCRdb reprocessed the 5' RACE reads via MiXCR and lists one record per CDR3 protein. The sample lists about 45,000 distinct CDR3 sequences, 6.8% occurring once. This sample comprised CD8+ T cells not binding an NS4B(214-222) dextramer, sorted from PBMCs, obtained 45 days after the yellow fever booster vaccination. The receptor set was obtained from a man aged 25 to 40 who received the YFV17D yellow fever vaccine.

This chain connects TRBV27 to TRBJ1-1; TRBD1 might be the D (5 bases). The V gene's germline CDR1 is MNHEY and CDR2 SMNVEV (reference sequence). The CDR3 is made up of 13 amino acids. V was trimmed by 6 bases and J by 10 bases, leaving 18 bases between them. CDR3 sequence reads: CASSPGGSGRAFF. The CDR3 DNA reads TGTGCCAGCAGCCCTGGGGGTAGTGGTCGAGCTTTCTTT.

Concerning this clonotype itself: This may arise from a read error, as a much more abundant clone is one base away. V gene TRBV29-1 combines with J gene TRBJ2-5, with D possibly TRBD1 on 5 matching bases. This CDR3 has 14 amino acids. Germline V gene sequence: CDR1 SQVTM, CDR2 ANQGSEA. Here the CDR3 DNA reads TGCAGCGTTGAAGCGACAGAGTACCATGAGACCCAGTACTTC. This encodes CSVEATEYHETQYF.

This clonotype was recorded at least ten times. The chain uses TRBV12-3 or TRBV12-4 and TRBJ1-4, with a tentative D call TRBD1 (6 bases). Trimming shortened V by 6 bases and J by 7 bases, and 9 bases separated the two germline ends. CDR3 length: 12 amino acids. The CDR3 DNA sequence: TGTGCCAGCAGCACAGGGTTTGAAAAACTGTTTTTT. Translated: CASSTGFEKLFF.